What follows is one T cell receptor (beta chain) and its context. The antigen remains undetermined. This CDR3 region has 15 residues. Trimming took 0 bases from V and 1 from J, leaving 9 bases between them. Per the germline V gene, CDR1 is MGHRA and CDR2 is YSYEKL. The PCR ran on 60 Vbeta and 13 Jbeta primers. How the authors handled the data: There were around 80 million unique TCR beta chains by a later count, and some 12 million of them were shared. The method was immunoSEQ multiplex PCR; TCRdb's version includes in-frame clones alone and lacks a portion of them. That table gives V, J and clone size, and the DNA gave D and trimming. In the table there are under 200,000 clones, roughly three quarters of which are singletons. Every donor was a healthy person donating bone marrow. This sample is drawn from a study of cytomegalovirus exposure and HLA in healthy donors. Study-wide results and limits: One later analysis reportedly identified an Asian-associated ancestry cluster that showed fewer N-insertions than the roughly 700-donor mean. A missense variant in DCLRE1C was later tied to TCR beta V- and J-gene trimming.

Sample: PBMCs. The clonotype originates from a male donor in good health and CMV-seropositive. The chain joins TRBV4-1 to TRBJ1-1, with D maybe TRBD1 (5 bases). The CDR3 DNA reads TGCGCCAGCAGCCAAGATTGGCAGGGGAACACTGAAGCTTTCTTT. This gives the protein CASSQDWQGNTEAFF.